This T cell receptor (beta chain) was identified in a study of T cell responses to AZD1222 COVID-19 vaccine. Regarding the study as a whole: Researchers took repertoire samples only after the peak T cell response had come. The donors showed a predominance of white British ancestry and of females, with possible underestimation of clonal diversity. Reports say nearly half of spike-specific TCRs go after unmutated variant regions. Only a handful of AZD1222 recipients, several in all, had baseline seropositivity.

Note on this clone: Its antigen is still unknown.

TCRdb's copy holds only in-frame clones and misses some; the assay was immunoSEQ multiplex PCR. Among over 150,000 clones listed, about 88% were seen once. The sample consisted of peripheral blood, taken on day 0 of AZD1222 vaccination. The receptor comes from an adult in good health.

CDR3 sequence reads: CASSSLGGQGDYGYTF. The CDR3 DNA sequence: TGTGCCAGCAGTTCGTTGGGGGGACAGGGCGACTATGGCTACACCTTC. J is TRBJ1-2 and V is TRBV28; 9 bases fit TRBD1. The CDR3 extends over 16 amino acids. The germline gives CDR1 MDHEN, CDR2 SYDVKM. Germline trimming cut 4 bases from V and 3 bases from J; bases unmatched to any gene: 9.